One and the same sample provided the 28 T cell receptor beta chains below, sequenced in a study of shared clonotypes between healthy human individuals. Assay: immunoSEQ multiplex PCR; the TCRdb copy retains only in-frame clones and omits some. The sample shows about 1.5 million clones, approximately 98% of them seen only once. Sequencing used naive CD4+ T cells sorted from blood. Subset here: CD45RA+ positively selected. The origin of the receptors is a man in his thirties or forties in good health.

This CDR3 is CASSLGPWGQGARETQYF. The CDR3 nucleotides are TGTGCCAGCAGCTTGGGCCCGTGGGGACAGGGGGCGAGGGAGACCCAGTACTTC. The genes are TRBV5-5 and TRBJ2-5; 12 bases are shared with TRBD1. The CDR3 has 18 amino acids. With 0 bases clipped from V and 5 bases from J, the junction kept 11 bases outside the gene matches. Per the germline V gene, CDR1 is SGHKS and CDR2 is YYEKEE (reference sequence).

V and J are TRBV28 and TRBJ2-7; D may be TRBD1 (6 bases). The CDR3 has 14 amino acids. CDR1 and CDR2 from the germline V gene are MDHEN and SYDVKM. V lost 7 bases to trimming and J lost 2 bases, with 15 bases between them. The CDR3 sequence: CASTPPTGTYEQYF. CDR3 nucleotides: TGTGCCAGCACCCCGCCGACAGGTACCTACGAGCAGTACTTC. Based on the CDR3 plus reference TRBV28 and TRBJ2-7, the full variable domain is DVKVTQSSRYLVKRTGEKVFLECVQDMDHENMFWYRQDPGLGLRLIYFSYDVKMKEKGDIPEGYSVSREKKERFSLILESASTNQTSMYLCASTPPTGTYEQYFGPGTRLTVT.

The chain joins TRBV5-5 to TRBJ2-1; a possible D gene is TRBD1 (6 bases). CDR3 size: 19 residues. V dropped 2 bases and J dropped 5 bases, with 26 bases sitting between them. Germline values: CDR1 SGHKS, CDR2 YYEKEE (reference sequence). In DNA, the CDR3 is TGTGCCAGCAGCTTTAGGTACAGGGCGGATTTGTTTGCCCACAATGAGCAGTTCTTC. It translates to CASSFRYRADLFAHNEQFF.

This clone was found once. The chain recombines TRBV29-1 with TRBJ1-4; 8 bases map to TRBD1. The CDR3 is 15 amino acids. Germline V CDR1 and CDR2: SQVTM, ANQGSEA. With 1 base clipped from V and 6 bases from J, the junction kept 7 bases outside the gene matches. The CDR3 sequence: CSVEGIDRGYEKLFF. The DNA for the CDR3 is TGCAGCGTTGAAGGAATCGACAGGGGTTATGAAAAACTGTTTTTT.

The chain couples TRBV6-1 to TRBJ2-2, with TRBD1 identical over 9 bases. CDR1 and CDR2 from the germline V gene are MNHNS and SASEGT. V lost 7 bases, J lost 4 bases, and 4 bases stayed unmatched. The CDR3 covers 14 residues. The CDR3 protein is CASKRDRVTGELFF. DNA of the CDR3: TGTGCCAGCAAACGGGACAGGGTCACCGGGGAGCTGTTTTTT.

The genes are TRBV5-1 and TRBJ2-5; 9 nucleotides align to TRBD1. J gave up 1 base and V 0 bases, and 1 base lay outside the gene matches. CDR1 and CDR2 from the germline V gene are SGHRS and YFSETQ. The CDR3 is made up of 15 amino acids. CDR3 sequence (DNA): TGCGCCAGCAGCTTGGGACAGGGGGTCCAAGAGACCCAGTACTTC. As protein: CASSLGQGVQETQYF.

This chain links TRBV9 with TRBJ2-3, with D tentatively TRBD2 (6 bases). The CDR3 is made up of 15 amino acids. Germline CDR1 SGDLS, CDR2 YYNGEE. V dropped 3 bases and J dropped 2 bases, with 13 bases sitting between them. The CDR3 DNA follows: TGTGCCAGCAGCGAGGGAGGAGGGGTCACAGATACGCAGTATTTT. Its translation: CASSEGGGVTDTQYF. The full variable domain, rest sourced from reference TRBV9 and TRBJ2-3, is DSGVTQTPKHLITATGQRVTLRCSPRSGDLSVYWYQQSLDQGLQFLIQYYNGEERAKGNILERFSAQQFPDLHSELNLSSLELGDSALYFCASSEGGGVTDTQYFGPGTRLTVL.

The CDR3 loop reads CASSPGGYSNQPQHF. For the CDR3, the DNA is TGTGCCAGCAGTCCCGGAGGGTATAGCAATCAGCCCCAGCATTTT. The chain is built from TRBV28 and TRBJ1-5; D remains unclear. The CDR3 covers 15 residues. The ends were cut back, 5 bases at V and 0 bases at J, with 11 bases in the middle. CDR1 is MDHEN and CDR2 is SYDVKM in the germline V gene.

The chain uses TRBV18 and TRBJ2-2, with 9 bases lining up with TRBD1. In germline, CDR1 is KGHSH, CDR2 LQKENI. Losses at the gene ends were 3 bases for V and 4 bases for J; bases not matched to a gene: 6. The CDR3 runs 16 residues. The CDR3 DNA sequence: TGTGCCAGCTCACCTAGGGACAGGGTCGCCACCGGGGAGCTGTTTTTT. Residues: CASSPRDRVATGELFF.

A note on this clone: Different DNA sequences within this sample yield the same CDR3. The chain has TRBV5-1 and TRBJ2-3; 13 bases map to TRBD2. Germline V lookup: CDR1 SGHRS, CDR2 YFSETQ. V gave up 3 bases and J gave up 2 bases; unmatched junction bases: 3. CDR3 length equals 16 residues. The CDR3 protein is CASSSGLAGNTDTQYF. CDR3 coding DNA: TGCGCCAGCAGCTCGGGACTAGCGGGAAACACAGATACGCAGTATTTT.

The V gene is TRBV7-8, the J gene TRBJ2-1; weak D call: TRBD2 (6 bases). V lost 6 bases to trimming and J lost 9 bases, with 21 bases between them. The CDR3 loop spans 15 amino acids. CDR1 SGHVS and CDR2 FQNEAQ come from the germline V gene. CDR3 DNA sequence: TGTGCCAGCAGTTACTACGGGGACTCCCGACGTGAGCAGTTCTTC. Translation gives CASSYYGDSRREQFF. The whole variable domain, filled in from reference TRBV7-8 and TRBJ2-1, reads GAGVSQSPRYKVAKRGQDVALRCDPISGHVSLFWYQQALGQGPEFLTYFQNEAQLDKSGLPSDRFFAERPEGSVSTLKIQRTQQEDSAVYLCASSYYGDSRREQFFGPGTRLTVL.

V and J are TRBV15 and TRBJ2-7; the D gene is possibly TRBD2 (6 bases). With 0 bases removed from V and 7 bases from J, the gap between germline ends came to 19 bases. The germline V gene encodes CDR1 LNHNV and CDR2 YYDKDF (reference sequence). The CDR3 has 16 amino acids. CDR3 in DNA: TGTGCCACCAGCAGAGATAGTACTATGCCGGCGGGGGAGCAGTACTTC. It translates to CATSRDSTMPAGEQYF.

This chain uses TRBV6-1 with TRBJ1-5, with TRBD1 matching over 10 bases. After removal of 4 bases from V and 5 bases from J, the junction contained 2 bases not matched to a gene. Germline values: CDR1 MNHNS, CDR2 SASEGT. The CDR3 spans 14 residues. CDR3 protein: CASSGDRGDQPQHF. CDR3 nucleotides: TGTGCCAGCAGTGGGGACAGGGGAGATCAGCCCCAGCATTTT.

V and J are TRBV7-8 and TRBJ1-5; possibly TRBD1 for D (6 bases). The CDR3 is made up of 15 amino acids. V shed 4 bases and J shed 2 bases, with 12 bases lying between them. Germline CDR1 SGHVS, CDR2 FQNEAQ. The CDR3 nucleotides are TGTGCCAGCAGCTCACAGGGCTTTGGCAATCAGCCCCAGCATTTT. Amino acid sequence: CASSSQGFGNQPQHF.

The rearrangement uses TRBV29-1 and TRBJ1-1; TRBD1 matches at 9 bases. Trimming removed 7 bases from V and 2 bases from J; junction bases left unmatched: 5. CDR3 length: 13 amino acids. Germline CDR1 is SQVTM and CDR2 is ANQGSEA. CDR3 in DNA: TGCAGCGGTAGGACAGGGGCTAACACTGAAGCTTTCTTT. This translates into CSGRTGANTEAFF. The variable domain in full, completed from reference TRBV29-1 and TRBJ1-1, reads SAVISQKPSRDICQRGTSLTIQCQVDSQVTMMFWYRQQPGQSLTLIATANQGSEATYESGFVIDKFPISRPNLTFSTLTVSNMSPEDSSIYLCSGRTGANTEAFFGQGTRLTVV.

The chain combines TRBV5-6 with TRBJ2-3; 9 nucleotides match TRBD2. Germline V gene data show CDR1 as SGHDT and CDR2 as YYEEEE. Trimming cost V 0 bases and J 4 bases; bases outside gene matches: 6. This CDR3 is 16 amino acids long. The CDR3: CASSLEVAGDSDTQYF. The CDR3 bases are TGTGCCAGCAGCTTGGAAGTAGCGGGAGATTCAGATACGCAGTATTTT.

The chain couples TRBV2 to TRBJ2-3; 8 bases agree with TRBD1. Per germline, CDR1 SNHLY and CDR2 FYNNEI. The CDR3 spans 14 residues. The J segment lost 2 bases and the V segment lost 4 bases, leaving 2 bases of the junction unmatched. DNA of the CDR3: TGTGCCAGCAGTGGGGACAGGACCACAGATACGCAGTATTTT. Its translation: CASSGDRTTDTQYF.

V gene TRBV10-3 combines with J gene TRBJ2-7; D possibly corresponds to TRBD1 (5 bases). V shed 6 bases and J shed 4 bases, with 13 bases lying between them. This CDR3 comprises 13 residues. Germline CDR1 ENHRY, CDR2 SYGVKD. CDR3 loop: CAIRYQGSYEQYF. Written as DNA, the CDR3 is TGTGCCATCAGATATCAGGGTTCGTACGAGCAGTACTTC.

This clone was detected only once. The sample has other DNA sequences that encode this CDR3 too. The V gene is TRBV2, the J gene TRBJ2-5; D uncertain. V was shortened by 4 bases and J by 2 bases, with 8 bases between the two germline ends. This CDR3 is 13 amino acids long. The germline V gene has CDR1 SNHLY and CDR2 FYNNEI. In DNA form, the CDR3 reads TGTGCCAGCAGTGTCCGAAGGCAAGAGACCCAGTACTTC. It encodes CASSVRRQETQYF.

This clone was observed once. This chain joins TRBV9 and TRBJ2-1; a possible D gene is TRBD2 (6 bases). The germline CDR1 and CDR2 sequences are SGDLS and YYNGEE. The CDR3 runs 17 residues. V was clipped by 1 base and J by 5 bases, with 19 bases between them. This CDR3 is CASSVFGSGNYNNEQFF. Here the CDR3 DNA reads TGTGCCAGCAGCGTATTCGGTAGCGGAAATTACAACAATGAGCAGTTCTTC.

This chain uses TRBV19 with TRBJ2-1; 9 bases agree with TRBD2. Per the germline V gene, CDR1 is LNHDA and CDR2 is SQIVND (reference sequence). This CDR3 is 16 amino acids long. V dropped 3 bases and J dropped 6; count of bases not matched to a gene: 9. The CDR3 reads CASSIYRGRASNEQFF. Here the CDR3 DNA reads TGTGCCAGTAGTATCTATCGCGGGAGGGCCTCCAATGAGCAGTTCTTC.

This clone was counted between two and nine times. This chain joins TRBV5-5 and TRBJ2-1; D is unclear. CDR1 is SGHKS, CDR2 YYEKEE, per germline (reference sequence). The CDR3 is made up of 16 amino acids. The V end lost 3 bases, the J end lost 0 bases, and 13 bases lay between the germline ends. The CDR3 is CASSSTTPLSYNEQFF. The CDR3 DNA sequence: TGTGCCAGCAGCTCCACAACACCCCTCTCCTACAATGAGCAGTTCTTC. Variable domain in full (rest from reference TRBV5-5 and TRBJ2-1): DAGVTQSPTHLIKTRGQQVTLRCSPISGHKSVSWYQQVLGQGPQFIFQYYEKEERGRGNFPDRFSARQFPNYSSELNVNALLLGDSALYLCASSSTTPLSYNEQFFGPGTRLTVL.

CDR3 in amino acids: CASSSPGWDRVTYGYTF. The CDR3 nucleotides are TGCGCCAGCAGCTCCCCCGGTTGGGACAGGGTTACGTATGGCTACACCTTC. The chain employs TRBV5-1 and TRBJ1-2, with TRBD1 matching over 9 bases. Germline V gene data show CDR1 as SGHRS and CDR2 as YFSETQ. After removal of 3 bases from V and 5 bases from J, the junction contained 14 bases not matched to a gene. CDR3 length: 17 residues.

The chain employs TRBV27 and TRBJ2-7, with 9 nucleotides matching TRBD2. In germline, CDR1 is MNHEY, CDR2 SMNVEV (reference sequence). This CDR3 region has 14 residues. V shed 6 bases, J shed 1 base, and the junction held 4 bases outside the gene matches. This chain's CDR3 is CASRVGLASYEQYF. The CDR3 region has the DNA TGTGCCAGCAGGGTGGGACTAGCATCCTACGAGCAGTACTTC.

CDR3 nucleotides: TGTGCCAGCAGCTTAGGACTAGCCGCATCCTACAATGAGCAGTTCTTC. This encodes CASSLGLAASYNEQFF. The chain is built from TRBV7-6 and TRBJ2-1; 7 nucleotides agree with TRBD2. The CDR3 runs to 16 residues. From germline, CDR1 is SGHVS and CDR2 FNYEAQ. Trimming at V came to 1 base and at J to 1 base, leaving 4 bases not matched to a gene. Full variable domain (outside the CDR3, taken from reference TRBV7-6 and TRBJ2-1): GAGVSQSPRYKVTKRGQDVALRCDPISGHVSLYWYRQALGQGPEFLTYFNYEAQQDKSGLPNDRFSAERPEGSISTLTIQRTEQRDSAMYRCASSLGLAASYNEQFFGPGTRLTVL.

Details on this clone: The identical CDR3 is also encoded by other nucleotide sequences in the sample. This chain joins TRBV19 and TRBJ1-5; D unresolved. The CDR3 totals 13 residues. Trimming removed 3 bases at V and 4 bases at J, with 7 bases between. Germline CDR1 LNHDA, CDR2 SQIVND (reference sequence). DNA for the CDR3: TGTGCCAGTAGTATCTCCTCTAATCAGCCCCAGCATTTT. The encoded protein is CASSISSNQPQHF. The variable domain in full, with the rest retrieved from reference TRBV19 and TRBJ1-5, is DGGITQSPKYLFRKEGQNVTLSCEQNLNHDAMYWYRQDPGQGLRLIYYSQIVNDFQKGDIAEGYSVSREKKESFPLTVTSAQKNPTAFYLCASSISSNQPQHFGDGTRLSIL.

The chain links TRBV27 to TRBJ2-7; weak D call: TRBD2 (5 bases). This CDR3 is built from 15 residues. V dropped 2 bases and J dropped 3 bases, with 14 bases sitting between them. The germline gives CDR1 MNHEY, CDR2 SMNVEV (reference sequence). CDR3 in DNA: TGTGCCAGCAGTTTAACGGGAACACCCTTCTACGAGCAGTACTTC. This gives the protein CASSLTGTPFYEQYF.

To note about this clone: This CDR3 is also generated by other DNA sequences in the sample. This chain joins TRBV19 and TRBJ2-5, with 10 bases that match TRBD2. The germline gives CDR1 LNHDA, CDR2 SQIVND (reference sequence). V shed 9 bases and J 4 bases; nucleotides not matched to a gene: 5. The CDR3 length is 13 residues. The CDR3 spells CASSSGRGETQYF. CDR3 bases: TGTGCCAGCTCTAGCGGGAGAGGAGAGACCCAGTACTTC.